This T cell receptor (beta chain) came from a study of blood T cell repertoires in COVID-19. The CDR3 contains 15 residues. CDR1 and CDR2 from the germline V gene are KGHSH and LQKENI. V was clipped by 4 bases and J by 7 bases; unmatched bases: 8. Profiled with immunoSEQ multiplex PCR; TCRdb holds only in-frame clones, not every one. The sample records about 250,000 clones, about four fifths being singletons. This clonotype was sampled from a man aged 50 to 60 who had recovered from COVID-19. Specimen: PBMCs or T cells enriched from blood (not recorded which). This chain connects TRBV18 to TRBJ2-1; 9 bases map to TRBD1. The CDR3 sequence is CASSHRGQGQNEQFF. The CDR3 DNA reads TGTGCCAGCTCACACCGGGGACAGGGACAAAATGAGCAGTTCTTC. Full variable domain (missing parts from reference TRBV18 and TRBJ2-1): NAGVMQNPRHLVRRRGQEARLRCSPMKGHSHVYWYRQLPEEGLKFMVYLQKENIIDESGMPKERFSAEFPKEGPSILRIQQVVRGDSAAYFCASSHRGQGQNEQFFGPGTRLTVL.